Shown below are 12 T cell receptor beta chains from a single sample sequenced in a study of T cells expressing NK-cell markers. With the 5' RACE reads reprocessed, TCRdb shows one record per CDR3 protein and no DNA. The sample totals about 15,000 distinct CDR3 sequences. The sample comprised blood T cells: a sorted CD56 or NKG2C T cell subset, CD4+ or CD8+ T cells, or bulk PBMC T cells (not recorded which). These receptors were collected from a man aged 18 to 69 in good health.

J is TRBJ2-6 and V is TRBV27; the D call of TRBD1 rests on TCRdb alone, since no DNA is present to check it. Germline V gene lookup returns CDR1 MNHEY and CDR2 SMNVEV (reference sequence). The CDR3 length is 15 residues. This chain's CDR3 is CASSTGLSGANVLTF.

CDR3 region: CSANARDREYEQYF. The chain employs TRBV20-1 and TRBJ2-7; TCRdb indicates TRBD1, and absent DNA this call remains unverified. This CDR3 has 14 residues. CDR1 and CDR2 (germline): DFQATT, SNEGSKA (reference sequence).

This sequence joins TRBV6-1 and TRBJ2-2; TCRdb gives TRBD2 as the D gene, but with no DNA this cannot be confirmed. CDR3 length: 14 amino acids. The germline gives CDR1 MNHNS, CDR2 SASEGT. CDR3 residues: CASNSGTATGELFF.

The CDR3 region is CSASKAVNEKLFF. The chain couples TRBV20-1 to TRBJ1-4. The germline V gene has CDR1 DFQATT and CDR2 SNEGSKA (reference sequence). The CDR3 is 13 amino acids.

The V call is TRBV12-3 or TRBV12-4, the J call TRBJ2-1; TCRdb's D call, TRBD1, is unchecked because there is no DNA. The CDR3 contains 15 residues. The CDR3 reads CASRFGWGATNEQFF.

V is TRBV20-1 and J is TRBJ2-1; the D call of TRBD2 rests on TCRdb alone, since no DNA is present to check it. The germline gives CDR1 DFQATT, CDR2 SNEGSKA (reference sequence). The CDR3 is 14 residues long. The chain's CDR3 is CRGLAGALDNEQFF.

The rearrangement joins TRBV5-1 to TRBJ1-4; TCRdb gives TRBD1 as the D gene, but with no DNA this cannot be confirmed. In germline, CDR1 is SGHRS, CDR2 YFSETQ. The CDR3 spans 15 residues. CDR3 region: CASSLASGPNEKLFF.

V and J are TRBV10-3 and TRBJ2-1. Germline V gene lookup returns CDR1 ENHRY and CDR2 SYGVKD. The CDR3 sequence is 13 residues long. The CDR3 here is CAISVEPRDEQFF.

The genes are TRBV10-3 and TRBJ2-5. The CDR3 extends over 12 amino acids. The germline V gene encodes CDR1 ENHRY and CDR2 SYGVKD. CDR3 protein: CAISAVGETQYF.

The chain uses TRBV30 and TRBJ1-4; the D call of TRBD1 rests on TCRdb alone, since no DNA is present to check it. CDR1 GTSNPN and CDR2 SVGIG come from the germline V gene (reference sequence). CDR3 length equals 14 residues. The CDR3 region is CAWSGGQFNEKLFF.

This sequence joins TRBV2 and TRBJ2-5. Germline-derived CDR1 and CDR2 are SNHLY and FYNNEI. This CDR3 contains 14 residues. The CDR3 is CASSEYLGGETQYF.

The chain employs TRBV2 and TRBJ1-6; no DNA is available, so the TRBD1 call from TCRdb remains unchecked. This CDR3 has 14 residues. CDR1 and CDR2 (germline): SNHLY, FYNNEI. The CDR3 reads CASREVTGSSPLHF.